These T cell receptor beta chains were read from a single sample in a study of blood T cell repertoires in COVID-19. Profiled with immunoSEQ multiplex PCR; TCRdb holds only in-frame clones, not every one. Counted here are 100,000 to 130,000 clones, around 80% occurring once; the ten biggest clones make up approximately 4.5%. The sequenced sample consisted of peripheral blood. Source of these receptors: a man between 65 and 80 years old with acute or convalescent COVID-19. Each CDR3 is given with its conserved first and last residue. D genes are given only for firm matches. Part of the rows lack a size; the others show once, few, many or a class for expanded clones.

j_call v_call d_call clone_size cdr3_aa cdr3_nt
TRBJ1-1 TRBV5-4 . . CASSLYTGVTEAFF TGTGCCAGCAGCTTGTACACGGGTGTTACTGAAGCTTTCTTT
TRBJ1-2 TRBV2 . . CASIGGLPGGYTF TGTGCCAGCATCGGAGGTTTGCCTGGGGGCTACACCTTC
TRBJ1-2 TRBV6-1 . . CASSEYRSAVTGYTF TGTGCCAGCAGTGAATATAGGTCGGCAGTTACAGGTTACACCTTC
TRBJ1-2 TRBV7-2 . few CASSISQTYGYTF TGTGCCAGCAGCATATCACAGACCTATGGCTACACCTTC
TRBJ2-5 TRBV20-1 . . CSASVENPPQETQYF TGCAGTGCTAGTGTGGAGAATCCACCTCAAGAGACCCAGTACTTC
TRBJ2-1 TRBV3-1/TRBV3-2 TRBD1 . CASSHLGQNNEQFF TGTGCCAGCAGCCACTTGGGACAGAACAATGAGCAGTTCTTC
TRBJ1-3 TRBV12-5 TRBD1 few CASGTDAGNTIYF TGTGCTTCTGGGACAGACGCTGGAAACACCATATATTTT
TRBJ1-2 TRBV6-2/TRBV6-3 . . CASSYSNRPYGYTF TGTGCCAGCAGTTACTCCAACAGGCCCTATGGCTACACCTTC
TRBJ2-2 TRBV2 . . CASSEAGENTGELFF TGTGCCAGCAGTGAAGCCGGAGAGAACACCGGGGAGCTGTTTTTT
TRBJ1-1 TRBV12-3/TRBV12-4 . . CASSLRGNTEAFF TGTGCCAGCAGTTTAAGAGGAAACACTGAAGCTTTCTTT
TRBJ2-5 TRBV7-2 . . CASSFSGRETQYF TGTGCCAGCAGCTTCTCAGGGAGGGAGACCCAGTACTTC
TRBJ2-2 TRBV3-1/TRBV3-2 . . CASSPPGAGELFF TGTGCCAGCAGCCCCCCGGGGGCCGGGGAGCTGTTTTTT
TRBJ1-4 TRBV5-1 TRBD1 few CASSGQGIGEKLFF TGCGCCAGCAGCGGACAGGGGATTGGTGAAAAACTGTTTTTT
TRBJ2-2 TRBV5-4 TRBD2 . CASSSGLAGGGPYTGELFF TGTGCCAGCAGCTCCGGACTAGCGGGGGGAGGACCCTACACCGGGGAGCTGTTTTTT
TRBJ2-7 TRBV7-2 TRBD1 . CASSLGTGGVYEQYF TGTGCCAGCAGCTTAGGGACAGGGGGCGTTTACGAGCAGTACTTC